The rows below give T cell receptor beta chains drawn from one sample of a study of OX40 agonist ivuxolimab in advanced cancers. Repertoires were generated with immunoSEQ multiplex PCR, while TCRdb's copy carries only in-frame clones and drops some. The sample holds about 60,000 clones, around 83% seen once. The sequenced sample was CD4+ or CD8+ T cells sorted from blood, obtained in a trial of the OX40 agonist ivuxolimab. These receptors were obtained from an adult with an advanced solid tumor such as melanoma, head and neck, liver or kidney cancer. Both conserved end residues are part of each CDR3. The D gene is left open where the match is weak. Clone size, where shown, is once, few, many, or a class for clones that have expanded.

TRBJ1-1,once,.,TRBV11-3,TGTGCCAGCAGCTTGGCCCATGAAGCTTTCTTT,CASSLAHEAFF
TRBJ2-3,.,.,TRBV29-1,TGCAGCGTTGAACGTCCATTTTCAAGCACAGATACGCAGTATTTT,CSVERPFSSTDTQYF
TRBJ1-1,.,.,TRBV19,TGTGCCAGTAGCACAACTCTTGGGGACACTGAAGCTTTCTTT,CASSTTLGDTEAFF
TRBJ2-7,.,TRBD1,TRBV5-4,TGTGCCAGCAGCGGACGACAGGGGATCTACGAGCAGTACTTC,CASSGRQGIYEQYF
TRBJ2-1,once,TRBD2,TRBV15,TGTGCCACCAGCAGAGGGCGGGAGGGCCCTCTCGGTGAGCAGTTCTTC,CATSRGREGPLGEQFF
TRBJ1-2,.,TRBD1,TRBV4-1,TGCGCCAGCAGCCGCCGGCAGGGGGGAGATGGCTACACCTTC,CASSRRQGGDGYTF
TRBJ1-5,.,.,TRBV19,TGTGCCAGTAACCGACAGCTCTATCAGCCCCAGCATTTT,CASNRQLYQPQHF
TRBJ2-1,.,TRBD2,TRBV29-1,TGCAGCCTAGGGGAGGGCGGGAATGAGCAGTTCTTC,CSLGEGGNEQFF
TRBJ2-7,few,TRBD2,TRBV6-6,TGTGCCAGCACCCGCCCGACACTAGCGGGGCCCTCCGAGCAGTACTTC,CASTRPTLAGPSEQYF
TRBJ2-1,.,.,TRBV5-1,TGCGCCAGCAGCCCGGACGGTGTTCAAAACAATGAGCAGTTCTTC,CASSPDGVQNNEQFF
TRBJ2-1,.,TRBD2,TRBV11-3,TGTGCCAGCAGCTCCTCATCTAGGCGGGAGATCCACAATGAGCAGTTCTTC,CASSSSSRREIHNEQFF
TRBJ2-7,.,.,TRBV6-5,TGTGCCAGCAGTTACTCGAGGCTACACCACGAGCAGTACTTC,CASSYSRLHHEQYF
TRBJ2-3,.,TRBD2,TRBV9,TGTGCCAGCAGCCCCCCCGGGGAGGGGACTAGCGGGGCTACGCAGTATTTT,CASSPPGEGTSGATQYF
TRBJ2-1,.,.,TRBV2,TGTGCCAGCAGTGAAGCCGACAGGATACTATACAATGAGCAGTTCTTC,CASSEADRILYNEQFF
TRBJ2-7,.,TRBD1,TRBV7-2,TGTGCCAGCAGCATTAGGAACCCCGGGACAGGGGGCGAGCAGTACTTC,CASSIRNPGTGGEQYF
TRBJ1-1,once,.,TRBV28,TGTGCCAGCGGTGCCCTGAACACTGAAGCTTTCTTT,CASGALNTEAFF
TRBJ2-3,medium-sized,.,TRBV21-1,TGTGCCAGCATAGCTCTCACAGATACGCAGTATTTT,CASIALTDTQYF
TRBJ1-1,.,.,TRBV7-2,TGTGCCAGCAGCTTAGGGGGGTTGAACACTGAAGCTTTCTTT,CASSLGGLNTEAFF
TRBJ2-6,.,.,TRBV15,TGTGCCACCAGCAGCGGGGATTCCTCTGGGGCCAACGTCCTGACTTTC,CATSSGDSSGANVLTF
TRBJ2-2,.,TRBD2,TRBV7-6,TGTGCCAGCAGCTTAGGAGGACTAGCGGACACCGGGGAGCTGTTTTTT,CASSLGGLADTGELFF
TRBJ2-7,.,TRBD2,TRBV18,TGTGCCAGCTCACGGGAGGTTAGCGGGGCCTCGGAGCAGTACTTC,CASSREVSGASEQYF
TRBJ2-1,.,.,TRBV30,TGTGCCTGGAGTGGGGCCAACGCCTACAATGAGCAGTTCTTC,CAWSGANAYNEQFF
TRBJ2-5,few,.,TRBV6-5,TGTGCCATCCACGGAGAGACCCAGTACTTC,CAIHGETQYF
TRBJ2-7,once,.,TRBV7-2,TGTGCCAGCAGCTTTTCCGCTCAAAGCTCCTACGAGCAGTACTTC,CASSFSAQSSYEQYF
TRBJ1-2,.,TRBD1,TRBV10-3,TGTGCCATCAGCCAGGGACAGGGGAACTATGGCTACACCTTC,CAISQGQGNYGYTF